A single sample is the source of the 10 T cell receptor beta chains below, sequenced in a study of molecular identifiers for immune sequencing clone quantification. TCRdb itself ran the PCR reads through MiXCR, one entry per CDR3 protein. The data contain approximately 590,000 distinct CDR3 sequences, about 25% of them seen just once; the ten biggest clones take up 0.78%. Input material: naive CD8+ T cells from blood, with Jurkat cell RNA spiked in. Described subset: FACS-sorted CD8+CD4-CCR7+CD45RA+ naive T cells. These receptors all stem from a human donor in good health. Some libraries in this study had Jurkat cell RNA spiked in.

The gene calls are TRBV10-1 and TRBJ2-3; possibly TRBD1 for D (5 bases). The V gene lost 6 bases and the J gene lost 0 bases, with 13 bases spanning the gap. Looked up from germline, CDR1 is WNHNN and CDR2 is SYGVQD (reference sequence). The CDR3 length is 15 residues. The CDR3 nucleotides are TGCGCCAGCAGAGCAGGGATTACTAGCACAGATACGCAGTATTTT. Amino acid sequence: CASRAGITSTDTQYF.

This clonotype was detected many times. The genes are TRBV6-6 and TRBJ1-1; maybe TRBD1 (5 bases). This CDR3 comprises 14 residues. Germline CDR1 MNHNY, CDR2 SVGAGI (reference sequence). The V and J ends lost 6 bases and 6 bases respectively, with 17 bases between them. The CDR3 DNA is TGTGCCAGCAGCCGGGGACCCTATCTCGCTGAAGCTTTCTTT. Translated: CASSRGPYLAEAFF.

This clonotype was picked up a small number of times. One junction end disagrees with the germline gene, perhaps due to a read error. CDR3 residues: CASSPRWTANTGELFF. DNA for the CDR3: TGTGCTAGCAGCCCGCGTTGGACAGCGAACACCGGGGAGCTGTTTTTT. This chain links TRBV7-7 with TRBJ2-2, with D perhaps matching TRBD1 (6 bases). Germline values: CDR1 SSHAT, CDR2 FNYEAQ (reference sequence). The CDR3 spans 16 residues. Looking up the rest from reference TRBV7-7 and TRBJ2-2 gives the full variable domain: GAGVSQSPRYKVTKRGQDVTLRCDPISSHATLYWYQQALGQGPEFLTYFNYEAQPDKSGLPSDRFSAERPEGSISTLTIQRTEQRDSAMYRCASSPRWTANTGELFFGEGSRLTVL.

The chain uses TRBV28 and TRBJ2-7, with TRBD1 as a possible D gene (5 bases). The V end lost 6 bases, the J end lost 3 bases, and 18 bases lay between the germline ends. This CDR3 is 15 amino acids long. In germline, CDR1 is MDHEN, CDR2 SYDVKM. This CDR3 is CASRQRQSGIYEQYF. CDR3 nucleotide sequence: TGTGCCAGCAGGCAGAGACAGAGTGGGATCTACGAGCAGTACTTC. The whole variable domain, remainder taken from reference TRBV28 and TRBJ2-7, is DVKVTQSSRYLVKRTGEKVFLECVQDMDHENMFWYRQDPGLGLRLIYFSYDVKMKEKGDIPEGYSVSREKKERFSLILESASTNQTSMYLCASRQRQSGIYEQYFGPGTRLTVT.

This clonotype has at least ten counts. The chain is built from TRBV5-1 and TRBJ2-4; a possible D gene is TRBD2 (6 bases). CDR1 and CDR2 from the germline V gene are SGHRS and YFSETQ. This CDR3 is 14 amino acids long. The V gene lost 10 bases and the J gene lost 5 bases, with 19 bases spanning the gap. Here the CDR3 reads CASWMEGGENIQYF. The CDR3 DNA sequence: TGCGCCTCGTGGATGGAGGGCGGGGAAAACATTCAGTACTTC.

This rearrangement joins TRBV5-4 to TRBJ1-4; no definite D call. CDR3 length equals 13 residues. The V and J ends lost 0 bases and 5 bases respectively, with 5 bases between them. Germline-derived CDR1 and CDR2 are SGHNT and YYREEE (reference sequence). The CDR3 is CASSLGENEKLFF. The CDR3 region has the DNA TGTGCCAGCAGCTTGGGGGAGAATGAAAAACTGTTTTTT.

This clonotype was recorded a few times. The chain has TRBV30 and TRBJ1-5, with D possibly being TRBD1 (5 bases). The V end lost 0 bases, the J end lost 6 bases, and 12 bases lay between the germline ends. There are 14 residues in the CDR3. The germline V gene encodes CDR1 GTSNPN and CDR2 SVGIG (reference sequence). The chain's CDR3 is CAWSVMGGGQPQHF. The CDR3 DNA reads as TGTGCCTGGAGTGTCATGGGGGGAGGTCAGCCCCAGCATTTT. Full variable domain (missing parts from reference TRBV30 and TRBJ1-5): SQTIHQWPATLVQPVGSPLSLECTVEGTSNPNLYWYRQAAGRGLQLLFYSVGIGQISSEVPQNLSASRPQDRQFILSSKKLLLSDSGFYLCAWSVMGGGQPQHFGDGTRLSIL.

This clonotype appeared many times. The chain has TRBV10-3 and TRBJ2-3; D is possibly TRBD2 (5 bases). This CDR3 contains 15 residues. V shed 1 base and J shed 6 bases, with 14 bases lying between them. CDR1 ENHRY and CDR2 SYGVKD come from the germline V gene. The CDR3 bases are TGTGCCATCAGTGAGTTGTCTAGCCAAGGGGATACGCAGTATTTT. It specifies CAISELSSQGDTQYF.

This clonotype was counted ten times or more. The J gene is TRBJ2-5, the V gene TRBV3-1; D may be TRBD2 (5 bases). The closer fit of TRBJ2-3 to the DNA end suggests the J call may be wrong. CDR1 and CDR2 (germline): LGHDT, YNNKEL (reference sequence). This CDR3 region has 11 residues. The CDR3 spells CASSLLESQYF. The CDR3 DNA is TGTGCCAGCAGTTTACTAGAATCGCAGTATTTT.

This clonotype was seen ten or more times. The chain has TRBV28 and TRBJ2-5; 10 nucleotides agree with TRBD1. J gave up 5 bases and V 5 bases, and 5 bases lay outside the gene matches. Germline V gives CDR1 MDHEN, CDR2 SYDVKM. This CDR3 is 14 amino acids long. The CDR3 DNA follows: TGTGCCAGCAGTGAAGACAGGGGGCTTGAGACCCAGTACTTC. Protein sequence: CASSEDRGLETQYF. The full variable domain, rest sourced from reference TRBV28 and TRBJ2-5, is DVKVTQSSRYLVKRTGEKVFLECVQDMDHENMFWYRQDPGLGLRLIYFSYDVKMKEKGDIPEGYSVSREKKERFSLILESASTNQTSMYLCASSEDRGLETQYFGPGTRLLVL.